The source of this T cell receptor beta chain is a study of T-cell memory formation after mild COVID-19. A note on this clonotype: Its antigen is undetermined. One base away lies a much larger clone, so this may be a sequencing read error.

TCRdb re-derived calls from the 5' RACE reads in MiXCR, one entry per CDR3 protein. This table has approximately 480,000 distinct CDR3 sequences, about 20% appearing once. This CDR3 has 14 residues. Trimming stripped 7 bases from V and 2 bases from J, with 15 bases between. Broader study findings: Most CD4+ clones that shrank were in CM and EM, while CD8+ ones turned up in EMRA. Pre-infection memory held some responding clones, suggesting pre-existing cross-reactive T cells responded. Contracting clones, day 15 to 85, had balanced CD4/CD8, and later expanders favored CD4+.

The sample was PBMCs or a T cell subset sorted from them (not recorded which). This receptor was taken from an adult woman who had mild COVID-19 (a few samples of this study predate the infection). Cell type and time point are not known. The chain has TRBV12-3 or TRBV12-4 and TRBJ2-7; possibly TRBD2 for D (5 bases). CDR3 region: CASNKPGVTYEQYF. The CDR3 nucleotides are TGTGCCAGCAACAAGCCCGGGGTTACCTACGAGCAGTACTTC.